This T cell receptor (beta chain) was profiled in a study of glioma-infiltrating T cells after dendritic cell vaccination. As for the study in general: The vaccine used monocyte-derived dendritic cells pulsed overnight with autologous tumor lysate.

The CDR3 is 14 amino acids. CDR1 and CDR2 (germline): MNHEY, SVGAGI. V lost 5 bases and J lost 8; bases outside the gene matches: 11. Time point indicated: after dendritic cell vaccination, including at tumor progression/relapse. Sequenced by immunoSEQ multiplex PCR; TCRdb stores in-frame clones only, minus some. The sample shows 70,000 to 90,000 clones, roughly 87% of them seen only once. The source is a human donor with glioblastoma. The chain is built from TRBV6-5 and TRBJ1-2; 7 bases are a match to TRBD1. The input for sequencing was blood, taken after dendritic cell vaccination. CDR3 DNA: TGTGCCAGCAGTGCGGGGGGGACAGTGTCCGGCTACACCTTC. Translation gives CASSAGGTVSGYTF.